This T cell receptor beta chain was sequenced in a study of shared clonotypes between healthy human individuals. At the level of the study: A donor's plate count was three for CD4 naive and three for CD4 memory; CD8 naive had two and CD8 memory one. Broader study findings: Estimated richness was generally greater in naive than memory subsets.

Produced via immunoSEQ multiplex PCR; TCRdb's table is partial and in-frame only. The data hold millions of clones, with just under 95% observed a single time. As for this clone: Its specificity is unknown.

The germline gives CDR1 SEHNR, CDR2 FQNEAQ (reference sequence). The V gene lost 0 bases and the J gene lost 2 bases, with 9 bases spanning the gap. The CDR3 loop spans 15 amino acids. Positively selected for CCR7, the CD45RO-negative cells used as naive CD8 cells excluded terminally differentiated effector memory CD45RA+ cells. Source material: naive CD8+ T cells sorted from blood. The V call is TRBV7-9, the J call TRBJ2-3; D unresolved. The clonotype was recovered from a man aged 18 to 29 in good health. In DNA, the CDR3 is TGTGCCAGCAGCTTAGCGACTGAGCCCACAGATACGCAGTATTTT. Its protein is CASSLATEPTDTQYF.